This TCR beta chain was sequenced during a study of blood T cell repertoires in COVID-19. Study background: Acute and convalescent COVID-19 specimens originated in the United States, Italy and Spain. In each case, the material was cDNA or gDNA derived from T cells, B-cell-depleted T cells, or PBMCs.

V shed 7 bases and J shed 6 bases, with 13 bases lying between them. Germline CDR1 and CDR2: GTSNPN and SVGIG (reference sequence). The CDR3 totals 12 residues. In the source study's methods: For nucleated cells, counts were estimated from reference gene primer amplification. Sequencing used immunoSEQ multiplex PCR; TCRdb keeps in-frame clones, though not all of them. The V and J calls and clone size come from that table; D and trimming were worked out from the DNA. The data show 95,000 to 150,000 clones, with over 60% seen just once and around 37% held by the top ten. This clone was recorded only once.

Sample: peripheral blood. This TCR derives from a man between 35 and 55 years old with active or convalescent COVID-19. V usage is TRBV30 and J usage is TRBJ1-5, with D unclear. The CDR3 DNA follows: TGTGCCTCCTCAACTGCCGGTCAGCCCCAGCATTTT. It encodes CASSTAGQPQHF.